Listed below are T cell receptor beta chains from one sample, sequenced in a study of T cell responses to AZD1222 COVID-19 vaccine. TCRdb's copy holds only in-frame clones and misses some; the assay was immunoSEQ multiplex PCR. The table has about 28,000 clones, about nine tenths seen once. The sequencing here drew on peripheral blood, taken on day 0 of AZD1222 vaccination. Receptor source: an adult in good health. CDR3s include the opening cysteine and the closing phenylalanine or tryptophan. D genes are given only for firm matches. Where a row states a size, it is once, few, many or the class of an expanded clone; other rows omit it.

-,TRBJ1-1,TRBV2,-,CASSEPYYTEAFF
-,TRBJ2-3,TRBV7-9,-,CASSSPVLDTDTQYF
-,TRBJ1-6,TRBV2,-,CASKWRLLTGSLHF
-,TRBJ2-1,TRBV21-1,-,CASSIDLTGAWEEQFF
-,TRBJ2-1,TRBV2,TRBD2,CASSWTSGTYNEQFF
-,TRBJ1-1,TRBV5-4,TRBD1,CASSQGTAGTEAFF
-,TRBJ2-2,TRBV5-1,TRBD1,CASFPGGTGELFF
-,TRBJ2-1,TRBV6-5,TRBD1,CASTDDRGPYNEQFF
-,TRBJ2-5,TRBV5-1,-,CASSLQERETQYF
-,TRBJ2-2,TRBV2,TRBD2,CASRGLAGGTGELFF
once,TRBJ2-7,TRBV7-3,-,CASSLTLGTSAYF
-,TRBJ1-6,TRBV13,-,CASSVGSDSPLHF
-,TRBJ2-3,TRBV27,-,CASSLYDTQYF
-,TRBJ1-5,TRBV19,TRBD1,CASKPGQENQPQHF
-,TRBJ1-6,TRBV9,TRBD1,CASSSGTALHF
-,TRBJ1-1,TRBV11-2,-,CASSLERNTEAFF
-,TRBJ1-1,TRBV29-1,-,CSLTDLNTEAFF
-,TRBJ1-3,TRBV7-6,-,CASSQLTLSGNTIYF
-,TRBJ1-5,TRBV7-2,-,CASSLGSAVSNQPQHF
-,TRBJ2-1,TRBV9,-,CASTSRPSSSYNEQFF
-,TRBJ2-5,TRBV9,TRBD1,CASSVPRTGQETQYF
-,TRBJ1-5,TRBV6-5,-,CASSYGWGYPPQHF
-,TRBJ2-1,TRBV7-7,TRBD2,CASSHGLAGGPGEQFF
-,TRBJ2-1,TRBV7-7,-,CASSLGGGSYNEQFF
few,TRBJ1-1,TRBV6-5,-,CASRKEGSTEAFF
once,TRBJ2-7,TRBV5-4,-,CASSFWDTSLYEQYF
-,TRBJ2-7,TRBV28,-,CASSTGYEQYF
-,TRBJ1-1,TRBV29-1,-,CSAPEAFF
-,TRBJ1-5,TRBV4-1,TRBD1,CASSLLTGGAGQPQHF
-,TRBJ2-7,TRBV9,-,CASSVGSDPWYEQYF
once,TRBJ2-7,TRBV11-2,TRBD2,CASSLRVSGSGYEQYF
-,TRBJ2-3,TRBV18,TRBD1,CASSPADRGFSTDTQYF
few,TRBJ1-4,TRBV30,TRBD1,CAWSEDRGRTNEKLFF
-,TRBJ2-1,TRBV2,TRBD2,CASSLGGRHLGNEQFF
-,TRBJ1-1,TRBV12-5,-,CASGFTTGVNTEAFF
-,TRBJ1-2,TRBV19,-,CASSIDAWRVDGYTF
-,TRBJ2-2,TRBV6-5,-,CASSFGAYTGELFF
-,TRBJ2-5,TRBV18,TRBD1,CASSTTGEETQYF
-,TRBJ2-2,TRBV3-1/TRBV3-2,-,CASSQGAGRNTGELFF
-,TRBJ1-5,TRBV6-1,-,CASSESWVEQPQHF
-,TRBJ1-1,TRBV18,TRBD1,CASSPGWYRGATEAFF
-,TRBJ2-3,TRBV5-1,TRBD2,CASSSGLVASTDTQYF
-,TRBJ1-3,TRBV11-2,TRBD1,CASSLAPQGGFTIYF
once,TRBJ2-1,TRBV24-1,-,CATSDATGSRGQFF
-,TRBJ2-3,TRBV5-1,TRBD2,CASCSGNPTDTQYF
-,TRBJ1-1,TRBV4-1,TRBD1,CASSLGQDSTEAFF
-,TRBJ2-5,TRBV29-1,TRBD2,CSAPSGLTQETQYF
-,TRBJ2-6,TRBV19,TRBD2,CASSWGRAGTGANVLTF
-,TRBJ2-3,TRBV6-1,TRBD2,CASSEYGLADATQYF